The 16 T cell receptor beta chains below all came from one sample that was sequenced in a study of CD8 T cells in ankylosing spondylitis. Antigens of these TCRs are unknown. Study-wide points: A TCR beta motif of eight or nine highly homologous variants seemed to mark ankylosing spondylitis blood.

MiXCR was run by TCRdb on the 5' RACE reads, yielding one entry per CDR3 protein. Of over 200,000 distinct CDR3 sequences listed, around 17% are singletons. Sequenced material: blood, either unsorted or a sorted T cell fraction (not recorded which). The receptors originated from a male donor with ankylosing spondylitis.

The rearrangement uses TRBV10-3 and TRBJ2-7; a possible D gene is TRBD1 (6 bases). Germline V gene sequence: CDR1 ENHRY, CDR2 SYGVKD. With 3 bases removed from V and 1 base from J, the gap between germline ends came to 13 bases. This CDR3 is 15 amino acids long. In DNA form, the CDR3 reads TGTGCCATCAGTGACCCGGGACACTATTCCTACGAGCAGTACTTC. Translated, it gives CAISDPGHYSYEQYF.

The chain links TRBV28 to TRBJ2-7; 8 positions match TRBD2. Per the germline V gene, CDR1 is MDHEN and CDR2 is SYDVKM. Trimming took 6 bases from V and 3 from J; bases not matched to a gene: 7. The CDR3 sequence is 14 residues long. The CDR3 protein is CASSPGGRFYEQYF. The CDR3 region has the DNA TGTGCCAGCAGCCCAGGCGGGAGGTTCTACGAGCAGTACTTC.

Ten or more counts support this clonotype. The chain carries TRBV12-3 or TRBV12-4 and TRBJ2-3, with D possibly being TRBD1 or TRBD2 (6 bases each). The CDR3 consists of 15 residues. The germline V and J ends were trimmed by 5 bases and 4 bases, with 16 bases remaining between them. The CDR3 nucleotides read TGTGCCAGCAGTCCGGGGGCCACCAGGGCAGATACGCAGTATTTT. This translates into CASSPGATRADTQYF.

This clonotype was found a few times. This rearrangement joins TRBV4-1 to TRBJ2-7; the D is unclear. Germline V lookup: CDR1 MGHRA, CDR2 YSYEKL. Trimming cost V 0 bases and J 2 bases, with 11 bases left between them. This CDR3 has 15 residues. CDR3 in amino acids: CASSQDPPGTYEQYF. The DNA of the CDR3 is TGCGCCAGCAGCCAAGACCCCCCAGGCACCTACGAGCAGTACTTC.

This clonotype was found a few times. This chain uses TRBV14 with TRBJ2-2; no firm D call. The germline gives CDR1 SGHDN, CDR2 FVKESK. Trimming took 5 bases from V and 2 from J, leaving 6 bases between them. The CDR3 loop spans 13 amino acids. CDR3 DNA sequence: TGTGCCAGCAGCAGTGAAAACACCGGGGAGCTGTTTTTT. This translates into CASSSENTGELFF.

The V gene is TRBV12-3 or TRBV12-4, the J gene TRBJ2-5, with D hard to call. The CDR3 extends over 14 amino acids. Trimming pared 6 bases from V and 2 bases from J, leaving 13 bases between. CDR3 DNA: TGTGCCAGCAGCCCCTACGGTCGACAAGAGACCCAGTACTTC. It codes for CASSPYGRQETQYF.

CDR3 protein: CASSQDRPGRVYEQYF. The CDR3 coding sequence is TGCGCCAGCAGCCAAGATCGGCCAGGGAGGGTCTACGAGCAGTACTTC. This rearrangement joins TRBV4-1 to TRBJ2-7; 7 bases match TRBD2. CDR1 and CDR2 (germline): MGHRA, YSYEKL. The V and J ends lost 0 bases and 3 bases, in that order; junction bases with no gene match: 8. The CDR3 length is 16 residues.

The chain carries TRBV15 and TRBJ2-7, with TRBD1 identical over 10 bases. The CDR3 runs 16 residues. V lost 0 bases to trimming and J lost 3 bases; unmatched junction nucleotides: 5. Germline-derived CDR1 and CDR2 are LNHNV and YYDKDF (reference sequence). Here the CDR3 reads CATSRDYGTGVYEQYF. CDR3 sequence (DNA): TGTGCCACCAGCAGAGATTACGGGACAGGGGTCTACGAGCAGTACTTC. Filled out from reference TRBV15 and TRBJ2-7, the complete variable domain reads DAMVIQNPRYQVTQFGKPVTLSCSQTLNHNVMYWYQQKSSQAPKLLFHYYDKDFNNEADTPDNFQSRRPNTSFCFLDIRSPGLGDTAMYLCATSRDYGTGVYEQYFGPGTRLTVT.

V usage is TRBV29-1 and J usage is TRBJ2-7, with 8 positions matching TRBD1. Per the germline V gene, CDR1 is SQVTM and CDR2 is ANQGSEA. The CDR3 runs to 15 residues. Trimming took 5 bases from V and 4 from J; bases not matched to a gene: 13. The CDR3: CSVLTGQVHGYEQYF. The CDR3 DNA reads TGCAGCGTTTTGACGGGACAGGTGCATGGATACGAGCAGTACTTC.

This chain connects TRBV4-3 to TRBJ1-2; no reliable D call. From germline, CDR1 is LGHNA and CDR2 YSLEER. Trimming removed 0 bases from V and 5 bases from J, with 19 bases in between. The CDR3 runs to 17 residues. The CDR3 DNA reads as TGCGCCAGCAGCCAAGAGGGTCCGGGCCTAAAGGAATATGGCTACACCTTC. This gives the protein CASSQEGPGLKEYGYTF.

The chain links TRBV5-1 to TRBJ2-7, with D hard to call. CDR3 size: 13 residues. The germline gives CDR1 SGHRS, CDR2 YFSETQ. V was pared by 4 bases and J by 1 base, with 9 bases between. As DNA, the CDR3 is TGCGCCAGCAGCCCTGCGGTGTCCTACGAGCAGTACTTC. It yields the protein CASSPAVSYEQYF.

The chain employs TRBV12-3 or TRBV12-4 and TRBJ2-7, with D unclear. The V end was cut by 4 bases, the J end by 4 bases, with 8 bases between. CDR3 size: 12 residues. In DNA form, the CDR3 reads TGTGCCAGCAGTTCCAACCAATACGAGCAGTACTTC. It yields the protein CASSSNQYEQYF.

The V and J genes are TRBV20-1 and TRBJ2-7; 7 nucleotides line up with TRBD1. Per germline, CDR1 DFQATT and CDR2 SNEGSKA (reference sequence). The ends lost 3 bases at V and 0 bases at J; junction bases unmatched: 2. The CDR3 spans 13 residues. CDR3 bases: TGCAGTGCTAGTACAGGGGACTCCTACGAGCAGTACTTC. Translating it yields CSASTGDSYEQYF.

This clonotype was counted between two and nine times. The J gene is TRBJ2-3, the V gene TRBV4-2, with TRBD1 as a possible D gene (6 bases). The CDR3 spans 16 residues. In germline, CDR1 is LGHNA, CDR2 YNFKEQ. Trimming shortened V by 2 bases and J by 5 bases, and 17 bases separated the two germline ends. The CDR3 coding sequence is TGTGCCAGCAGCCAACCAGGGGTCAACCTGGGAGATACGCAGTATTTT. This translates into CASSQPGVNLGDTQYF.

This clonotype was recorded at least ten times. V is TRBV14 and J is TRBJ2-7, with TRBD1 matching 7 bases. Looked up from germline, CDR1 is SGHDN and CDR2 is FVKESK. Trimming took 2 bases from V and 6 from J; bases not matched to a gene: 7. This CDR3 contains 14 residues. CDR3 in DNA: TGTGCCAGCAGCCAACTATCCACAGGGGTCGAGCAGTACTTC. Its protein product is CASSQLSTGVEQYF.

The chain couples TRBV28 to TRBJ1-1; TRBD1 is a possible D gene (6 bases). Germline CDR1 is MDHEN and CDR2 is SYDVKM. The V end was cut by 4 bases, the J end by 0 bases, with 6 bases between. The CDR3 consists of 13 residues. CDR3 protein: CASSWDMNTEAFF. CDR3 nucleotides: TGTGCCAGCAGTTGGGACATGAACACTGAAGCTTTCTTT. Variable domain in full (rest from reference TRBV28 and TRBJ1-1): DVKVTQSSRYLVKRTGEKVFLECVQDMDHENMFWYRQDPGLGLRLIYFSYDVKMKEKGDIPEGYSVSREKKERFSLILESASTNQTSMYLCASSWDMNTEAFFGQGTRLTVV.